The 28 T cell receptor beta chains given below trace back to one sample, sequenced in a study of tumor and adjacent non-tumor tissue in lung cancer. This sample's RNA came from whole unsorted tissue. A modified ARM-PCR protocol with three rounds of nested PCR amplified TCRbeta. TCRdb redid the calling of the multiplex PCR reads with MiXCR, one entry per CDR3 protein. This sample has about 200,000 distinct CDR3 sequences, with around 70% found just once. The material sequenced was lung tumor tissue. The source of these receptors is a man in his sixties with non-small cell lung cancer.

This chain joins TRBV20-1 and TRBJ1-5; D possibly uses TRBD1 or TRBD2 (7 bases each). The J call is doubtful: the DNA matches TRBJ2-3 better. The CDR3 has 16 residues. CDR1 and CDR2 from the germline V gene are DFQATT and SNEGSKA (reference sequence). CDR3 loop: CSAREGGGRGNQPQYF. Written as DNA, the CDR3 is TGCAGTGCTAGAGAGGGAGGGGGCCGAGGCAATCAGCCCCAGTATTTT.

Concerning this clonotype itself: The missing conserved phenylalanine or tryptophan at the end of this CDR3 makes a read error likely. This sequence joins TRBV20-1 and TRBJ2-7, with D perhaps matching TRBD2 (6 bases). V lost 2 bases and J lost 6, with 17 bases in between. CDR3 length: 14 amino acids. From germline, CDR1 is DFQATT and CDR2 SNEGSKA (reference sequence). DNA of the CDR3: TGCAGTGCTAGATACGGAGGGGATTCTGGCGAGCAGTACCTC. Translating it yields CSARYGGDSGEQYL.

On this clonotype: Relative to the germline gene, one junction end is altered; a read error may explain this. The CDR3 protein is CVSSIGQGWTDTQYF. The CDR3 nucleotides are TGTGTCAGCAGTATTGGACAGGGGTGGACAGATACGCAGTATTTT. The chain links TRBV12-3 or TRBV12-4 to TRBJ2-3, with TRBD1 matching over 9 bases. This CDR3 spans 15 amino acids.

This clonotype was found many times. The chain recombines TRBV20-1 with TRBJ2-1, with 15 bases matching TRBD2. J gave up 3 bases and V 6 bases, and 9 bases lay outside the gene matches. Germline V gene data show CDR1 as DFQATT and CDR2 as SNEGSKA (reference sequence). The CDR3 extends over 17 amino acids. As DNA, the CDR3 is TGCAGTGCCGAGGGACTAGCGGGAGGCTTTGGCTACAATGAGCAGTTCTTC. Residues: CSAEGLAGGFGYNEQFF.

This clonotype was seen a handful of times. The rearrangement uses TRBV12-3 or TRBV12-4 and TRBJ2-7, with no clear D. Trimming took 7 bases from V and 2 from J, leaving 15 bases between them. The CDR3 totals 14 residues. For the CDR3, the DNA is TGTGCCAGCAACGGCCCTAGTGGGACCTACGAGCAGTACTTC. It translates to CASNGPSGTYEQYF.

Notes on this clonotype: A read error is likely, as this CDR3 ends without the conserved phenylalanine or tryptophan. The chain uses TRBV10-2 and TRBJ1-1; no reliable D call. Trimming shortened V by 2 bases and J by 10 bases, and 11 bases separated the two germline ends. Germline loops: CDR1 WSHSY, CDR2 SAAADI. CDR3 length: 12 residues. The CDR3 is CASSEPLMGAFS. CDR3 nucleotides: TGCGCCAGCAGTGAGCCGCTAATGGGAGCTTTCTCT.

The sample holds many counts of this clonotype. The chain recombines TRBV20-1 with TRBJ2-1; TRBD2 aligns across 11 bases. Germline values: CDR1 DFQATT, CDR2 SNEGSKA (reference sequence). CDR3 length equals 17 residues. V lost 2 bases to trimming and J lost 7 bases; unmatched junction nucleotides: 13. This CDR3 is CSARKLIAGGPFNEQFF. The DNA of the CDR3 is TGCAGTGCTAGAAAACTGATAGCGGGGGGGCCGTTTAATGAGCAGTTCTTC.

As regards this clonotype: Given a much more abundant clone one base away, this may be a read error. The chain combines TRBV11-3 with TRBJ2-1; maybe TRBD2 (6 bases). The V end lost 3 bases, the J end lost 11 bases, and 14 bases lay between the germline ends. The CDR3 consists of 13 residues. The germline CDR1 and CDR2 sequences are SGHNT and YENEEA. CDR3: CASSFRRGNQQFF. The CDR3, as DNA: TGTGCCAGCAGCTTTCGGAGGGGTAATCAGCAGTTCTTC.

A word on this clonotype: At one boundary the junction diverges from the germline segment, which might be a read error. This chain connects TRBV6-5 to TRBJ2-1; the D is unclear. The CDR3 has 16 residues. Germline V CDR1 and CDR2: MNHEY, SVGAGI. The CDR3 nucleotides are TGTGCCAGCAGCTCGATGCATTACCGCTCCTACAATGAGCGGTTCTTC. Protein sequence: CASSSMHYRSYNERFF.

This chain links TRBV5-6 with TRBJ2-5; TRBD1 is a possible D gene (6 bases). Looked up from germline, CDR1 is SGHDT and CDR2 is YYEEEE. Trimming pared 8 bases from V and 7 bases from J, leaving 18 bases between. The CDR3 runs 13 residues. CDR3 sequence (DNA): TGTGCCAGTAGACCCGGACAGATTGGGACCCAGTACTTC. This encodes CASRPGQIGTQYF.

This chain uses TRBV29-1 with TRBJ1-3; a weak D match, TRBD1 (5 bases). V was pared by 4 bases and J by 4 bases, with 11 bases between. Germline values: CDR1 SQVTM, CDR2 ANQGSEA. This CDR3 is built from 13 residues. The CDR3 protein is CSVVQGCGNTIYF. In nucleotides, the CDR3 is TGCAGCGTTGTGCAGGGATGCGGAAACACCATATATTTT.

The V call is TRBV4-1, the J call TRBJ2-5; the D gene is possibly TRBD2 (6 bases). V was pared by 6 bases and J by 3 bases, with 23 bases between. The CDR3 length is 17 residues. The V gene's germline CDR1 is MGHRA and CDR2 YSYEKL. The CDR3: CASSLSGLVGGKETQYF. Here the CDR3 DNA reads TGCGCCAGCAGTCTTTCCGGGCTAGTGGGGGGAAAAGAGACCCAGTACTTC.

This clonotype appeared a few times. The chain joins TRBV5-1 to TRBJ2-1, with TRBD2 identical over 9 bases. The V and J ends lost 0 bases and 9 bases, in that order; junction bases with no gene match: 7. CDR1 is SGHRS and CDR2 is YFSETQ in the germline V gene. This CDR3 is built from 15 residues. CDR3 sequence (DNA): TGCGCCAGCAGCTTGGTAGCGGGAGCTTTCAGTGAGCAGTTCTTC. It specifies CASSLVAGAFSEQFF.

V and J are TRBV12-5 and TRBJ1-1; D may be TRBD1 (5 bases). The CDR3 has 13 amino acids. Deletions cut 10 bases from V and 4 bases from J, with 16 bases between. CDR1 and CDR2 from the germline V gene are LGHNT and FRNRAP. The CDR3 sequence: CAIGDSDITEAFF. The CDR3 DNA reads as TGTGCTATTGGCGACAGCGATATCACTGAAGCTTTCTTT.

Concerning this clonotype itself: A much larger clone sits a single nucleotide away, making a read error possible. This chain links TRBV20-1 with TRBJ2-2; TRBD2 might be the D (5 bases). The CDR3 has 12 amino acids. Germline CDR1 DFQATT, CDR2 SNEGSKA (reference sequence). The CDR3 sequence: CSARRHTGEQFF. The CDR3 bases are TGCAGTGCTAGACGACACACCGGGGAGCAGTTTTTT.

This clonotype was observed many times. The CDR3: CSAREGTNEKLFF. The CDR3 DNA follows: TGCAGTGCTCGCGAGGGCACGAATGAAAAACTGTTTTTT. This sequence joins TRBV20-1 and TRBJ1-4; D is unclear. Deletions cut 5 bases from V and 5 bases from J, with 12 bases between. CDR1 is DFQATT and CDR2 is SNEGSKA in the germline V gene (reference sequence). The CDR3 is made up of 13 amino acids.

As regards this clonotype: A read error may account for a junction end that differs from germline. This chain connects TRBV6-5 to TRBJ2-7, with D uncertain. The CDR3 extends over 16 amino acids. Germline assignment: CDR1 MNHEY and CDR2 SVGAGI. The DNA for the CDR3 is TGTGCCAGCAGTTATTCGGGTATTGGTCAGAGCTACGCGCAGTACTTC. Encoded protein: CASSYSGIGQSYAQYF.

This clonotype was counted once. A much more abundant neighbour one base away suggests this may be a read error. The chain uses TRBV10-2 and TRBJ2-7; D is perhaps TRBD1 (6 bases). Germline CDR1 and CDR2: WSHSY and SAAADI. The CDR3 has 13 amino acids. CDR3 sequence: CDSSREGVSEQYF. CDR3 nucleotides: TGCGACAGCAGCCGCGAGGGGGTTTCCGAGCAGTACTTC.

The chain joins TRBV30 to TRBJ2-4, with D maybe TRBD1 (5 bases). The germline V gene has CDR1 GTSNPN and CDR2 SVGIG (reference sequence). This CDR3 has 13 amino acids. V was cut by 5 bases and J by 2 bases, with 10 bases left in between. CDR3 nucleotides: TGTGCCTGGGGGCAGGGCCCCAAAAACATTCAGTACTTC. Protein: CAWGQGPKNIQYF.

There are a few counts of this clonotype. The V gene is TRBV20-1, the J gene TRBJ2-1; perhaps TRBD2 as D (6 bases). The CDR3 runs 12 residues. Trimming removed 7 bases at V and 6 bases at J, with 13 bases between. Per germline, CDR1 DFQATT and CDR2 SNEGSKA (reference sequence). CDR3 nucleotides: TGCAGTGTAGGCGGGGCGGGCAATGAGCAGTTCTTC. This encodes CSVGGAGNEQFF.

Regarding this clonotype: This CDR3 is missing its conserved last phenylalanine or tryptophan, likely due to a read error. The CDR3 DNA reads TGTGCCAGCAGCCAAGATATAGCAGGGAGTACCTACGAGCAGTACCTC. Translation gives CASSQDIAGSTYEQYL. The rearrangement uses TRBV4-3 and TRBJ2-7; TRBD1 or TRBD2 may be the D gene (5 bases each). Germline loops: CDR1 LGHNA, CDR2 YSLEER. This CDR3 contains 16 residues.

The CDR3 spells CASSDRLAYEQYF. Here the CDR3 DNA reads TGTGCCAGCTCGGACAGGTTAGCCTACGAGCAGTACTTC. The chain carries TRBV6-5 and TRBJ2-7; 7 bases are shared with TRBD1. The CDR3 is 13 residues long. After removal of 8 bases from V and 2 bases from J, the junction contained 6 bases not matched to a gene. In germline, CDR1 is MNHEY, CDR2 SVGAGI.

About this clonotype: This sequence may be a read error, since a much larger clone differs from it by one base. The chain couples TRBV5-1 to TRBJ2-1; TRBD2 matches at 10 bases. The length of the CDR3 is 15 residues. Germline V gene lookup returns CDR1 SGHRS and CDR2 YFSETQ. The V gene end was trimmed by 0 bases and the J gene end by 14 bases; junction bases not matched to a gene: 11. CDR3 protein: CASSLGALAGRAEFF. For the CDR3, the DNA is TGCGCCAGCAGCTTGGGGGCACTAGCGGGGAGAGCCGAGTTCTTC.

The rearrangement links TRBV20-1 to TRBJ1-5; possible D gene TRBD1, 6 bases. This CDR3 comprises 16 residues. Germline CDR1 DFQATT, CDR2 SNEGSKA (reference sequence). CDR3 residues: CIAPGGGMFSNQPQHF. The CDR3 DNA reads TGCATTGCCCCGGGAGGGGGGATGTTTAGCAATCAGCCCCAGCATTTT.

About this clonotype itself: A much larger clone sits a single nucleotide away, making a read error possible. V is TRBV6-2 or TRBV6-3 and J is TRBJ2-3; weak D call: TRBD1 (5 bases). Germline CDR1 is MNHEY and CDR2 is SVGEGT. The CDR3 runs to 15 residues. The chain's CDR3 is CPSSYSLTDTDTQYF. The CDR3 coding sequence is TGTCCCAGCAGTTACAGCTTGACAGACACAGATACGCAGTATTTT.

This clonotype was seen many times. The chain couples TRBV20-1 to TRBJ1-5; the match to TRBD1 covers 7 bases. Germline V gene sequence: CDR1 DFQATT, CDR2 SNEGSKA (reference sequence). CDR3 length: 14 amino acids. J was trimmed by 7 bases and V by 0 bases; bases with no gene match: 6. CDR3 coding DNA: TGCAGTGCTAGAGAAGGGGGCGCGGGCCAGCCCCAGCATTTT. Protein product: CSAREGGAGQPQHF.

Regarding this clonotype: Just one base apart from a much larger clone, this may be a read error. This sequence joins TRBV6-1 and TRBJ2-3; 7 positions agree with TRBD2. V shed 6 bases, J shed 7 bases, and the junction held 10 bases outside the gene matches. Germline assignment: CDR1 MNHNS and CDR2 SASEGT. This CDR3 is built from 14 residues. In DNA form, the CDR3 reads TGTGCCAGCAGCCCTGGCGGGGGTAAAAATACGCAGTATTTT. Protein: CASSPGGGKNTQYF.

A word on this clonotype: The germline gene is not matched at one end of the junction; a read error may be the cause. The chain links TRBV6-5 to TRBJ2-7, with 7 bases matching TRBD1. Germline V gene lookup returns CDR1 MNHEY and CDR2 SVGAGI. This CDR3 is built from 15 residues. The CDR3 nucleotides are TGTGCCAGCGGTTACAAGGGGACAGACTCCTACGAGCAGTACTTC. Protein: CASGYKGTDSYEQYF.